This T cell receptor beta chain stems from a study of CD8 T cells in Susac syndrome. Germline V gene sequence: CDR1 DFQATT, CDR2 SNEGSKA (reference sequence). V gave up 6 bases and J gave up 3 bases, with 15 bases separating them. The CDR3 consists of 13 residues. It was with random hexamers that roughly 0.45 to 1 ug RNA was reverse transcribed. Across 54 Vbeta and 13 Jbeta, TCR beta CDR3 was amplified with immunoSEQ multiplex PCR. TCRdb reprocessed the immunoSEQ multiplex PCR reads via MiXCR and lists one record per CDR3 protein. This table has about 150,000 distinct CDR3 sequences, about 95% appearing once.

The V and J genes are TRBV20-1 and TRBJ2-7; D unclear. This receptor was taken from a human donor with Susac syndrome. Input material: CD4+ T cells from PBMCs. CDR3 residues: CSARPGYGYEQYF. The CDR3 nucleotides are TGCAGTGCGAGGCCGGGTTACGGCTACGAGCAGTACTTC.